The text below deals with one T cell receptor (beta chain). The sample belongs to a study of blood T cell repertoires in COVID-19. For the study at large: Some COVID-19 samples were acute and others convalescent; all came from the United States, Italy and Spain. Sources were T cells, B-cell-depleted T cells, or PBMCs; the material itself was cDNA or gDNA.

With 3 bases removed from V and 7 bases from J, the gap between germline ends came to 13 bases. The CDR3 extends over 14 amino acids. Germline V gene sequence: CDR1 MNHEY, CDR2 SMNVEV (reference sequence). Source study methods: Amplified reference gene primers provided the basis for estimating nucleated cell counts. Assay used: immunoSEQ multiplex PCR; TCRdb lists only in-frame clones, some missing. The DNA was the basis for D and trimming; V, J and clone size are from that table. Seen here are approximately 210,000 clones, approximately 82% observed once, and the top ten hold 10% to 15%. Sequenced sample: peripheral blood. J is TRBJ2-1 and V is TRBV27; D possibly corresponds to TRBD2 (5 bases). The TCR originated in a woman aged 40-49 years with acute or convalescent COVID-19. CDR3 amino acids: CASSFRGGMNEQFF. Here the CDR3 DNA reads TGTGCCAGCAGTTTCCGGGGTGGTATGAATGAGCAGTTCTTC.